Below are 26 T cell receptor beta chains sequenced from a single sample in a study of brain T cells in children with intractable seizures. The repertoire was sequenced with immunoSEQ multiplex PCR; TCRdb's copy has only in-frame clones and lacks some. The sample yields about 5,100 clones, roughly nine tenths seen once. Sequencing was limited to surgery cases with top T cell transcript signatures in brain tissue. Material: resected brain tissue, obtained at surgery. All receptors derive from a boy under three years old with focal cortical dysplasia and intractable seizures.

The chain uses TRBV13 and TRBJ2-1, with 7 bases matching TRBD1. The CDR3 is 14 residues long. V gave up 7 bases and J gave up 8 bases; unmatched junction bases: 11. Germline V gives CDR1 PRHDT, CDR2 FYEKMQ (reference sequence). CDR3 in DNA: TGTGCCAGCACCGAACAGGGGACCCACGATGAGCAGTTCTTC. It specifies CASTEQGTHDEQFF.

The rearrangement joins TRBV11-2 to TRBJ2-7, with TRBD1 identical over 10 bases. Germline CDR1 SGHAT, CDR2 FQNNGV. The CDR3 is 15 residues long. V was clipped by 5 bases and J by 4 bases; unmatched bases: 8. CDR3 sequence: CASSPKRDRGYEQYF. In DNA form, the CDR3 reads TGTGCCAGCAGCCCGAAACGGGACAGGGGATACGAGCAGTACTTC.

This chain joins TRBV7-3 and TRBJ2-3; 12 bases match TRBD2. The CDR3 length is 15 residues. Germline assignment: CDR1 SGHTA and CDR2 FQGTGA. J was trimmed by 3 bases and V by 5 bases; bases with no gene match: 3. The chain's CDR3 is CASSLTSGSTDTQYF. The CDR3 DNA reads as TGTGCCAGCAGCCTGACTAGCGGGAGTACAGATACGCAGTATTTT. Supplemented by reference TRBV7-3 and TRBJ2-3, the full variable domain reads GAGVSQTPSNKVTEKGKYVELRCDPISGHTALYWYRQSLGQGPEFLIYFQGTGAADDSGLPNDRFFAVRPEGSVSTLKIQRTERGDSAVYLCASSLTSGSTDTQYFGPGTRLTVL.

The J gene is TRBJ2-5, the V gene TRBV5-6; tentatively, D is TRBD2 (6 bases). Trimming cost V 1 base and J 5 bases, with 15 bases left between them. The CDR3 has 15 residues. CDR1 SGHDT and CDR2 YYEEEE come from the germline V gene. CDR3 nucleotides: TGTGCCAGCAGCTTGACCCAGCGGGTAGGGGAGACCCAGTACTTC. Encoded protein: CASSLTQRVGETQYF.

This chain links TRBV27 with TRBJ2-2, with D perhaps TRBD1 or TRBD2 (6 bases each). The CDR3 runs to 14 residues. Germline loops: CDR1 MNHEY, CDR2 SMNVEV (reference sequence). Trimming cost V 7 bases and J 5 bases, with 14 bases left between them. The CDR3 nucleotides read TGTGCCAGCAATCACGGGGGCCCTACCGGGGAGCTGTTTTTT. Encoded protein: CASNHGGPTGELFF.

The chain combines TRBV3-1 (or the pseudogene TRBV3-2) with TRBJ2-7, with D possibly being TRBD2 (7 bases). Germline lookup yields CDR1 LGHDT and CDR2 YNNKEL (reference sequence). CDR3 length equals 15 residues. Trimming left V 3 bases short and J 7 bases short, with 19 bases between. CDR3 region: CASSQGIGGPGEQYF. Here the CDR3 DNA reads TGTGCCAGCAGCCAGGGGATCGGGGGGCCAGGGGAGCAGTACTTC.

This rearrangement joins TRBV18 to TRBJ2-5, with no clear D. The germline gives CDR1 KGHSH, CDR2 LQKENI. Between the trimmed V and J ends, which lost 6 bases and 5 bases, there was a span of 13 bases. This CDR3 is 13 amino acids long. In nucleotides, the CDR3 is TGTGCCAGCTCCCTTGGGCGACGGGAGACCCAGTACTTC. Protein product: CASSLGRRETQYF.

This chain joins TRBV6-5 and TRBJ2-7; 7 bases are shared with TRBD1. CDR3 length: 15 residues. Germline CDR1 MNHEY, CDR2 SVGAGI. Trimming took 6 bases from V and 0 from J; bases not matched to a gene: 8. The CDR3 sequence is CASRLGGQSSYEQYF. The CDR3 nucleotides read TGTGCCAGCAGACTAGGGGGACAGAGCTCCTACGAGCAGTACTTC.

The rearrangement uses TRBV7-2 and TRBJ2-2; tentatively, D is TRBD1 or TRBD2 (5 bases each). CDR1 SGHTA and CDR2 FQGNSA come from the germline V gene. The CDR3 totals 16 residues. V lost 5 bases, J lost 4 bases, and 17 bases lay in between. Written as DNA, the CDR3 is TGTGCCAGCAGCAATAGAGCGGCGAGGGGCACCGGGGAGCTGTTTTTT. This codes for CASSNRAARGTGELFF.

The CDR3 loop is CATNGGQTGNTEAFF. The CDR3 DNA reads TGTGCCACCAATGGAGGGCAGACAGGGAACACTGAAGCTTTCTTT. The chain joins TRBV11-2 to TRBJ1-1, with a tentative D call TRBD1 (6 bases). The V gene lost 10 bases and the J gene lost 1 base, with 19 bases spanning the gap. This CDR3 region has 15 residues. Germline lookup yields CDR1 SGHAT and CDR2 FQNNGV.

The CDR3 reads CASSQSKGVQQYF. CDR3 bases: TGTGCCAGCAGCCAAAGTAAGGGGGTCCAGCAGTATTTT. The chain links TRBV3-1 (or the pseudogene TRBV3-2) to TRBJ2-3; D is perhaps TRBD1 (6 bases). The CDR3 length is 13 residues. Germline CDR1 and CDR2: LGHDT and YNNKEL (reference sequence). V was pared by 2 bases and J by 11 bases, with 14 bases between.

The chain links TRBV6-1 to TRBJ2-7, with 9 bases that match TRBD2. Germline V CDR1 and CDR2: MNHNS, SASEGT. The CDR3 runs to 15 residues. J lost 6 bases, V lost 2 bases, and 8 bases had no gene match. Written as DNA, the CDR3 is TGTGCCAGCAGTGAATTCGCGGGGGGGTTCTCCGAGCAGTACTTC. Residues: CASSEFAGGFSEQYF.

The rearrangement joins TRBV23-1 to TRBJ2-2; 9 nucleotides align to TRBD2. TRBV23-1 is labeled an ORF, and its function is uncertain. V shed 7 bases and J 2 bases; nucleotides not matched to a gene: 5. This CDR3 has 15 residues. The DNA of the CDR3 is TGCGCCAGCATCCCGACTAGCGGAAACACCGGGGAGCTGTTTTTT. This codes for CASIPTSGNTGELFF.

This clone was detected only a few times. The V call is TRBV4-2, the J call TRBJ1-3, with 9 bases lining up with TRBD1. In germline, CDR1 is LGHNA, CDR2 YNFKEQ. V shed 0 bases, J shed 5 bases, and the junction held 2 bases outside the gene matches. CDR3 length: 15 residues. In nucleotides, the CDR3 is TGTGCCAGCAGCCAAGATGGGACAGGGAGAAACACCATATATTTT. Encoded protein: CASSQDGTGRNTIYF.

V usage is TRBV7-2 and J usage is TRBJ2-3; D is unclear. The CDR3 covers 14 residues. Trimming stripped 0 bases from V and 7 bases from J, with 11 bases between. Per germline, CDR1 SGHTA and CDR2 FQGNSA. CDR3 nucleotide sequence: TGTGCCAGCAGCTTAGCGTTAGGAGCCCATACGCAGTATTTT. Encoded protein: CASSLALGAHTQYF.

V is TRBV7-2 and J is TRBJ2-7; weak D call: TRBD2 (5 bases). CDR1 is SGHTA, CDR2 FQGNSA, per germline. This CDR3 comprises 14 residues. V lost 5 bases, J lost 1 base, and 12 bases lay in between. CDR3 in DNA: TGTGCCAGCAGCCTTAGAGCGGATTCCTACGAGCAGTACTTC. It codes for CASSLRADSYEQYF. The whole variable domain, filled in from reference TRBV7-2 and TRBJ2-7, reads GAGVSQSPSNKVTEKGKDVELRCDPISGHTALYWYRQSLGQGLEFLIYFQGNSAPDKSGLPSDRFSAERTGGSVSTLTIQRTQQEDSAVYLCASSLRADSYEQYFGPGTRLTVT.

This clone has more than one count but fewer than ten. The chain carries TRBV19 and TRBJ1-6; 7 bases fit TRBD1. Germline V gives CDR1 LNHDA, CDR2 SQIVND (reference sequence). The CDR3 has 14 residues. Trimming at V came to 6 bases and at J to 7 bases, leaving 6 bases not matched to a gene. The CDR3 sequence: CASRTGRGNSPLHF. CDR3 bases: TGTGCCAGTAGGACAGGGCGTGGGAATTCACCCCTCCACTTT.

This clone came up once. CDR3 amino acids: CASSPGVGTGPDEQYF. The CDR3 DNA follows: TGTGCCAGCAGCCCTGGTGTGGGGACAGGACCAGACGAGCAGTACTTC. The V gene is TRBV11-3, the J gene TRBJ2-7; 8 bases agree with TRBD1. Trimming cost V 5 bases and J 5 bases; bases outside gene matches: 14. Per germline, CDR1 SGHNT and CDR2 YENEEA. The CDR3 sequence is 16 residues long.

This chain joins TRBV5-6 and TRBJ2-3; TRBD2 matches at 9 bases. V dropped 4 bases and J dropped 5; count of bases not matched to a gene: 11. This CDR3 region has 16 residues. Germline V gene data show CDR1 as SGHDT and CDR2 as YYEEEE. In DNA, the CDR3 is TGTGCCAGCAGCGCTGCCGAAGCGGGAGGAGTAGATACGCAGTATTTT. Its protein product is CASSAAEAGGVDTQYF. Full variable domain (rest looked up from reference TRBV5-6 and TRBJ2-3): DAGVTQSPTHLIKTRGQQVTLRCSPKSGHDTVSWYQQALGQGPQFIFQYYEEEERQRGNFPDRFSGHQFPNYSSELNVNALLLGDSALYLCASSAAEAGGVDTQYFGPGTRLTVL.

This clone was seen a single time. This sequence joins TRBV10-1 and TRBJ1-1; D uncertain. Germline CDR1 and CDR2: WNHNN and SYGVQD (reference sequence). V gave up 1 base and J gave up 0 bases, with 9 bases separating them. CDR3 length: 15 amino acids. The CDR3, as DNA: TGCGCCAGCAGTGAGTTGAGAGGCATGAACACTGAAGCTTTCTTT. It is translated as CASSELRGMNTEAFF.

In this sample, this clone turned up once. The chain joins TRBV6-6 to TRBJ2-7; D ambiguous. In germline, CDR1 is MNHNY, CDR2 SVGAGI (reference sequence). This CDR3 region has 14 residues. Trimming left V 6 bases short and J 2 bases short, with 14 bases between. For the CDR3, the DNA is TGTGCCAGCAGATCGCCCGGTCCTACCTACGAGCAGTACTTC. Protein product: CASRSPGPTYEQYF.

This clone was counted once. The gene calls are TRBV2 and TRBJ2-3, with 11 bases identical to TRBD2. There are 16 residues in the CDR3. The V gene end was trimmed by 5 bases and the J gene end by 2 bases; junction bases not matched to a gene: 6. Per germline, CDR1 SNHLY and CDR2 FYNNEI. CDR3 bases: TGTGCCAGCAGTTTAGCGGGGGGGCTGTTCACAGATACGCAGTATTTT. It is translated as CASSLAGGLFTDTQYF.

The chain employs TRBV5-6 and TRBJ1-6, with 7 bases that match TRBD1. The ends lost 0 bases at V and 14 bases at J; junction bases unmatched: 11. CDR1 and CDR2 from the germline V gene are SGHDT and YYEEEE. There are 15 residues in the CDR3. The CDR3 nucleotides are TGTGCCAGCAGCTTGGATCGTACAGGGGAGGGGACCCTCCACTTT. It translates to CASSLDRTGEGTLHF.

V usage is TRBV10-1 and J usage is TRBJ2-4; D may be TRBD1 or TRBD2 (5 bases each). Deletions cut 0 bases from V and 0 bases from J, with 6 bases between. CDR1 is WNHNN and CDR2 is SYGVQD in the germline V gene (reference sequence). The CDR3 is 15 residues long. The CDR3 DNA reads as TGCGCCAGCAGTGAGTCCGGGACAGCCAAAAACATTCAGTACTTC. It translates to CASSESGTAKNIQYF.

V gene TRBV4-3 combines with J gene TRBJ2-7, with TRBD1 matching 10 bases. The CDR3 is made up of 15 amino acids. Germline V lookup: CDR1 LGHNA, CDR2 YSLEER. Trimming removed 0 bases from V and 2 bases from J; junction bases left unmatched: 1. Here the CDR3 DNA reads TGCGCCAGCAGCCAAGAAGGGACAGGGGCCTACGAGCAGTACTTC. Its translation is CASSQEGTGAYEQYF.

This clone was counted a few times. The rearrangement links TRBV4-2 to TRBJ1-2; D perhaps matches TRBD1 (5 bases). This CDR3 is 15 amino acids long. Trimming cost V 4 bases and J 4 bases, with 16 bases left between them. The germline V gene encodes CDR1 LGHNA and CDR2 YNFKEQ. This CDR3 reads CASSRRTWYPYGYTF. The CDR3 DNA reads as TGTGCCAGCAGCCGCCGGACATGGTACCCCTATGGCTACACCTTC.